These 9 T cell receptor beta chains came from one sample sequenced in a study of tumor-infiltrating lymphocytes in primary liver carcinoma. Unsorted whole blood supplied the RNA, and germline DNA was extracted too. TCR beta cDNA was prepared out of approximately 500 ng total RNA by means of a constant-region primer. Construction of TCR beta libraries relied on three successive nested multiplex PCR rounds employing slightly modified ARM-PCR. The opening two PCR rounds, around 9 cycles each, paired TRBV1-TRBV30 forward primers with a C-beta reverse primer. TCRdb fed the multiplex PCR reads into MiXCR, producing one record per CDR3 protein. The sample includes approximately 340,000 distinct CDR3 sequences, around 60% seen only once; the top ten take under 8.5%. Material: peripheral blood. The receptor source for this set is a man aged 35-49 years with primary liver carcinoma and hepatitis B virus infection.

This clonotype was picked up many times. This chain uses TRBV5-5 with TRBJ1-2, with no clear D. Germline values: CDR1 SGHKS, CDR2 YYEKEE (reference sequence). V was clipped by 1 base and J by 4 bases, with 8 bases between them. This CDR3 has 13 residues. CDR3 nucleotides: TGTGCCAGCAGCTTGCAACAGAGCTATGGCTACACCTTC. Translating it yields CASSLQQSYGYTF.

In regard to this clonotype: Germline is not matched at one junction end, which may reflect a read error. The rearrangement links TRBV5-1 to TRBJ2-1; 9 bases line up with TRBD2. The germline V gene encodes CDR1 SGHRS and CDR2 YFSETQ. The CDR3 spans 13 residues. This chain's CDR3 is CASSLGSAGGRVF. The DNA for the CDR3 is TGCGCCAGCAGCTTGGGATCCGCGGGAGGGCGTGTCTTC. Full variable domain (rest looked up from reference TRBV5-1 and TRBJ2-1): KAGVTQTPRYLIKTRGQQVTLSCSPISGHRSVSWYQQTPGQGLQFLFEYFSETQRNKGNFPGRFSGRQFSNSRSEMNVSTLELGDSALYLCASSLGSAGGRVFGPGTRLTVL.

A word on this clonotype: This clone may be a read error of a much larger clone one base away. The conserved closing phenylalanine or tryptophan is absent in this CDR3, likely reflecting a read error. V is TRBV4-3 and J is TRBJ2-3, with 13 positions matching TRBD2. With 5 bases clipped from V and 0 bases from J, the junction kept 5 bases outside the gene matches. Germline V gene lookup returns CDR1 LGHNA and CDR2 YSLEER. CDR3 length: 17 amino acids. CDR3 coding DNA: TGCGCCAGCAGCAACAGACTAGCGGGAGGTAGCACAGATACGCAGTATATT. This codes for CASSNRLAGGSTDTQYI.

The J gene is TRBJ2-3, the V gene TRBV19; TRBD2 matches at 12 bases. Trimming at V came to 10 bases and at J to 1 base, leaving 6 bases not matched to a gene. Germline values: CDR1 LNHDA, CDR2 SQIVND (reference sequence). CDR3 length: 15 residues. CDR3 amino acids: CATRWTSGGTDTQYF. CDR3 in DNA: TGTGCCACAAGGTGGACTAGCGGGGGCACAGATACGCAGTATTTT. Drawing the rest from reference TRBV19 and TRBJ2-3, the complete variable domain is DGGITQSPKYLFRKEGQNVTLSCEQNLNHDAMYWYRQDPGQGLRLIYYSQIVNDFQKGDIAEGYSVSREKKESFPLTVTSAQKNPTAFYLCATRWTSGGTDTQYFGPGTRLTVL.

For this clonotype: At one of its ends the junction is not consistent with the germline gene, which may arise from a read error. The gene calls are TRBV11-2 and TRBJ1-4; D uncertain. From germline, CDR1 is SGHAT and CDR2 FQNNGV. This CDR3 has 15 amino acids. The CDR3 protein is CASSLGPDLNEKLFF. The CDR3 coding sequence is TGTGCCAGCAGCTTAGGCCCGGACTTAAATGAGAAACTGTTTTTT.

On this clonotype itself: Germline and junction disagree at one end, which may indicate a read error. The genes are TRBV7-9 and TRBJ2-7; 7 nucleotides agree with TRBD1. Germline assignment: CDR1 SEHNR and CDR2 FQNEAQ (reference sequence). The CDR3 is 14 residues long. The CDR3 DNA sequence: TGTGCCAGCAGCCCATGGGACAGTTCCTACGAGAAGTACTTC. Amino acid sequence: CASSPWDSSYEKYF.

Remarks on this clonotype: The junction shows a germline mismatch at one end, possibly a read error. The rearrangement uses TRBV11-3 and TRBJ2-1; 8 positions agree with TRBD2. The germline CDR1 and CDR2 sequences are SGHNT and YENEEA. CDR3 length: 14 residues. The CDR3 nucleotides are TGTGCCTGCAGCCTTATCGGGAGGGGGGGTGAGCAGTTCTTC. This sequence encodes CACSLIGRGGEQFF.

As for this clonotype: No conserved phenylalanine or tryptophan is present at the end of the CDR3, so a read error is the likely explanation. The chain carries TRBV4-3 and TRBJ2-3; the D gene is possibly TRBD2 (6 bases). This CDR3 is built from 14 residues. The germline V gene has CDR1 LGHNA and CDR2 YSLEER. The CDR3 is CARSQEGGVNTQYL. The CDR3 DNA sequence: TGCGCCAGAAGCCAAGAAGGAGGGGTAAATACGCAGTATTTA.

On this clonotype: One junction end disagrees with the germline gene, perhaps due to a read error. The DNA for the CDR3 is TGTGCCAGCAGCTTAGTAGGAGATGAGCCGTTCTTC. Translation: CASSLVGDEPFF. V gene TRBV11-2 combines with J gene TRBJ2-1, with unresolved D. This CDR3 has 12 amino acids. The germline gives CDR1 SGHAT, CDR2 FQNNGV.